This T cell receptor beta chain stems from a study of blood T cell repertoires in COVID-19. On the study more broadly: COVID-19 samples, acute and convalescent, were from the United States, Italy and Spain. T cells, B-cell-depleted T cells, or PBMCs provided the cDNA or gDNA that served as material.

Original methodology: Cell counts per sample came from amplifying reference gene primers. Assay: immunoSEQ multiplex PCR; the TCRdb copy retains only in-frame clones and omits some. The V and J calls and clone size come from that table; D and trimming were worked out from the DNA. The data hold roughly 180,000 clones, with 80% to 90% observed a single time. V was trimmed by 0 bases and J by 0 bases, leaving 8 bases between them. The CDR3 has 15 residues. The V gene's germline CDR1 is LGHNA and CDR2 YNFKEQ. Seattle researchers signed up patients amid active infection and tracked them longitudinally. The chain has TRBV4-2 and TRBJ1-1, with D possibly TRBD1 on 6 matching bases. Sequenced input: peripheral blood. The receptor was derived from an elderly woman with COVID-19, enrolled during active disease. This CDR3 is CASSQERGMNTEAFF. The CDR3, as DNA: TGTGCCAGCAGCCAAGAGAGGGGGATGAACACTGAAGCTTTCTTT.